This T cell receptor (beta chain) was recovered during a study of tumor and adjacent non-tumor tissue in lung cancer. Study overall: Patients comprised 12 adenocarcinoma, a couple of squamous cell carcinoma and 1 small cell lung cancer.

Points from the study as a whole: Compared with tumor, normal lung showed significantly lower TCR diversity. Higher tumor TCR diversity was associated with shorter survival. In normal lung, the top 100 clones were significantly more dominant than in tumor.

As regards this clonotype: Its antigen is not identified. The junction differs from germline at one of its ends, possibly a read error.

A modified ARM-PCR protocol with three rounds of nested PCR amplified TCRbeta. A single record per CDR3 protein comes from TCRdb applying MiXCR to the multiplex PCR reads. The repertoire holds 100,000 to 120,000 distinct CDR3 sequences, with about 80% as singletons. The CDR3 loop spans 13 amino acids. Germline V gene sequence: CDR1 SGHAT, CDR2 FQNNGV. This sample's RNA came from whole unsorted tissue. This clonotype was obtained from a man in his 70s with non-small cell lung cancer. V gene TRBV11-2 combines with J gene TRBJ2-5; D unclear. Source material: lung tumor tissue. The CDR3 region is CANSLLLDETQYF. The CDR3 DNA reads TGTGCCAACAGCTTACTTCTGGACGAGACCCAGTACTTC.